A selection of T cell receptor beta chains follows, all from one sample in a study of blood T cell repertoires in COVID-19. Clones were read by immunoSEQ multiplex PCR, and TCRdb kept only the in-frame ones, dropping some. The sample includes more than 85,000 clones, 70% to 90% seen only once; the top ten take approximately 2%. The sequencing input was peripheral blood. The source of these receptors is a man aged 45-65 years with active COVID-19. Both conserved end residues are part of each CDR3. A D gene is named only where the DNA matches it firmly. The size field is filled for only some rows; it gives once, few, many or a size class.

size	V	length	D	J	CDR3	DNA
-	TRBV29-1	12	-	TRBJ1-4	CSVQGGDEKLFF	TGCAGCGTCCAAGGGGGGGATGAAAAACTGTTTTTT
once	TRBV5-6	18	TRBD1	TRBJ2-4	CASNLLKTGAEAKNIQYF	TGTGCCAGCAACCTACTAAAGACAGGGGCGGAGGCCAAAAACATTCAGTACTTC
-	TRBV4-2	18	-	TRBJ1-6	CASSQDLSGQLYNSPLHF	TGTGCCAGCAGCCAAGATCTTTCGGGACAACTCTATAATTCACCCCTCCACTTT
-	TRBV7-2	18	TRBD1	TRBJ1-4	CASSLPEVMDRGNEKLFF	TGTGCCAGCAGCTTACCGGAAGTAATGGACAGGGGGAATGAAAAACTGTTTTTT
once	TRBV6-5	13	TRBD1	TRBJ2-2	CASSYSGTGGLFF	TGTGCCAGCAGTTACTCCGGGACAGGGGGGCTGTTTTTT
-	TRBV7-2	15	TRBD1	TRBJ2-1	CASSLRQGATNEQFF	TGTGCCAGCAGCTTAAGACAGGGGGCCACAAATGAGCAGTTCTTC
-	TRBV29-1	15	TRBD2	TRBJ2-7	CSVEETAGRPYEQYF	TGCAGCGTCGAAGAGACAGCGGGGCGTCCCTACGAGCAGTACTTC
-	TRBV3-1/TRBV3-2	15	-	TRBJ2-1	CASSEEGASYNEQFF	TGTGCCAGCAGCGAGGAGGGGGCCTCCTACAATGAGCAGTTCTTC
-	TRBV30	14	TRBD1	TRBJ1-6	CAWTGTGVLSPLHF	TGTGCCTGGACTGGGACAGGGGTATTATCACCCCTCCACTTT
-	TRBV11-2	15	-	TRBJ2-3	CASSLEWRVGDTQYF	TGTGCCAGCAGCTTAGAGTGGAGGGTGGGAGATACGCAGTATTTT
once	TRBV10-3	16	TRBD2	TRBJ2-1	CAISESDGGADNEQFF	TGTGCCATCAGTGAGTCGGACGGGGGGGCCGACAATGAGCAGTTCTTC
-	TRBV19	15	-	TRBJ1-5	CASSISGYSNQPQHF	TGTGCCAGTAGTATAAGCGGGTATAGCAATCAGCCCCAGCATTTT
-	TRBV6-5	13	-	TRBJ1-2	CASRQGLGYGYTF	TGTGCCAGCAGACAGGGCCTTGGCTATGGCTACACCTTC
-	TRBV6-4	13	-	TRBJ2-1	CASSQTAAGMQFF	TGTGCCAGCAGCCAAACCGCCGCCGGGATGCAGTTCTTC
-	TRBV2	15	-	TRBJ1-2	CASAGAVKANYGYTF	TGTGCCAGCGCGGGGGCAGTGAAAGCTAACTATGGCTACACCTTC
-	TRBV11-2	19	-	TRBJ2-7	CASSSRITGLSVRSSEQYF	TGTGCCAGCAGCTCCCGGATAACAGGGTTGAGTGTCCGGTCATCCGAGCAGTACTTC
few	TRBV29-1	12	TRBD1	TRBJ2-7	CSVKKGGVEQYF	TGCAGCGTTAAAAAAGGGGGCGTCGAGCAGTACTTC
-	TRBV5-1	13	-	TRBJ2-2	CASSLDRARELFF	TGCGCCAGCAGCTTGGACAGGGCTAGGGAGCTGTTTTTT
-	TRBV18	15	TRBD1	TRBJ1-5	CASSQLQGEGQPQHF	TGTGCCAGCTCACAACTACAGGGGGAAGGTCAGCCCCAGCATTTT
few	TRBV27	12	-	TRBJ1-2	CASRYGGGGYTF	TGTGCCAGCAGGTACGGTGGCGGGGGCTACACCTTC
-	TRBV24-1	13	-	TRBJ2-7	CATSGTAPGEQYF	TGTGCCACCAGTGGGACAGCCCCTGGCGAGCAGTACTTC
-	TRBV27	16	-	TRBJ2-3	CASSSNPGSGTDTQYF	TGTGCCAGCAGTTCAAACCCAGGGTCTGGCACAGATACGCAGTATTTT